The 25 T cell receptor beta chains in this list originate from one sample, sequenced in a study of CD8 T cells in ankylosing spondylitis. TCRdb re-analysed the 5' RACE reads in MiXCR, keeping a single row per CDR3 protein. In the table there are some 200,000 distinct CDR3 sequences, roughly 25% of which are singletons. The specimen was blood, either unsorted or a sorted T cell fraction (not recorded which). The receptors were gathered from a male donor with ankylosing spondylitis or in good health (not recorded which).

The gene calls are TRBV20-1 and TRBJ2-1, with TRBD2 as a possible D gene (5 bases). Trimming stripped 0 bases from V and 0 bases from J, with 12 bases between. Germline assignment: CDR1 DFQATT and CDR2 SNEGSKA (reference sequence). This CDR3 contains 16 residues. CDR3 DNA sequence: TGCAGTGCTAGAGAAATGCGGGTAAGCTCCTACAATGAGCAGTTCTTC. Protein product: CSAREMRVSSYNEQFF.

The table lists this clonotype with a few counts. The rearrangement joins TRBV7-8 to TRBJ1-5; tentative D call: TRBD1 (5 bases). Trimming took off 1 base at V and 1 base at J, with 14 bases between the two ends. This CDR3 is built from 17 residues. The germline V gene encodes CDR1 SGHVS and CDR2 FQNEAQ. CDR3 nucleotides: TGTGCCAGCAGCTTAGTTGCAGGGACGTCCAGCAATCAGCCCCAGCATTTT. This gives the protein CASSLVAGTSSNQPQHF.

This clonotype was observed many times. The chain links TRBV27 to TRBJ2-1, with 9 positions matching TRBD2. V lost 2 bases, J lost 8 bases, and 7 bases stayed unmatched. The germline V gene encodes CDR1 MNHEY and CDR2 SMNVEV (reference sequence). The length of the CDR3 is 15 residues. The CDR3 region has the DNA TGTGCCAGCAGTTTAGGCGGGGGGGGAGTCTATGAGCAGTTCTTC. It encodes CASSLGGGGVYEQFF.

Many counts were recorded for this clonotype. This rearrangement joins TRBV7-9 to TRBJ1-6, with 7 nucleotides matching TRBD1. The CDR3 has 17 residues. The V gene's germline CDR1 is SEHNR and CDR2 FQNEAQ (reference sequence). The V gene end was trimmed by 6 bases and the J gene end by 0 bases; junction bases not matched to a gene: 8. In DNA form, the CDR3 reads TGTGCCAGCAGTACAACCCAGGGGGACTCCTATAATTCACCCCTCCACTTT. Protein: CASSTTQGDSYNSPLHF.

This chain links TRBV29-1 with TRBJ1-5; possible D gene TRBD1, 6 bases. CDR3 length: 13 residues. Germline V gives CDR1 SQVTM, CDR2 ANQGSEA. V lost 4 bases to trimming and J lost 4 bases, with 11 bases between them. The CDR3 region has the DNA TGCAGCGTTGGGAGCGACAGGAATCAGCCCCAGCATTTT. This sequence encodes CSVGSDRNQPQHF.

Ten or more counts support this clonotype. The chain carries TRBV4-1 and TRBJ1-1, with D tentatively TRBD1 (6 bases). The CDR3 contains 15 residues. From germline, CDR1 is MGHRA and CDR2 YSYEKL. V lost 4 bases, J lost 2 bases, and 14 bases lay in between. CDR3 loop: CASSRGLDSNTEAFF. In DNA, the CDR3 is TGCGCCAGCAGCCGAGGATTGGACAGCAACACTGAAGCTTTCTTT.

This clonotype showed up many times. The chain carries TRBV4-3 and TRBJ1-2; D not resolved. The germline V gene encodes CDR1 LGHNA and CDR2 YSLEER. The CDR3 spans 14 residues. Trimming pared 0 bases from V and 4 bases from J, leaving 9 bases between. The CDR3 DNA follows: TGCGCCAGCAGCCAAGAAGAGGCCAGCTATGGCTACACCTTC. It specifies CASSQEEASYGYTF.

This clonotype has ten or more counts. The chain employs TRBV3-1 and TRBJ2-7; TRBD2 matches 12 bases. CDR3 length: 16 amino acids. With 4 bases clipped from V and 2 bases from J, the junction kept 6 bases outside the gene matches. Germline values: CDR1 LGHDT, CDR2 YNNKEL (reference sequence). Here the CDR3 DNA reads TGTGCCAGCAGCCGTCGACTAGCGGGAGAGACCTACGAGCAGTACTTC. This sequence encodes CASSRRLAGETYEQYF.

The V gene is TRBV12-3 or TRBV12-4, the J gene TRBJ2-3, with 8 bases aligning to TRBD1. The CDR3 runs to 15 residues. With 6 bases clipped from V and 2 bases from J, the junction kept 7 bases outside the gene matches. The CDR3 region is CASRLGQGFTDTQYF. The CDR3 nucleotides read TGTGCCAGCAGACTCGGACAGGGCTTCACAGATACGCAGTATTTT.

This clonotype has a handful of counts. CDR3 in amino acids: CSASGGRWDTEAFF. The CDR3 DNA is TGCAGTGCTTCCGGGGGGCGCTGGGACACTGAAGCTTTCTTT. This sequence joins TRBV20-1 and TRBJ1-1; maybe TRBD1 (6 bases). The CDR3 extends over 14 amino acids. Trimming pared 5 bases from V and 3 bases from J, leaving 16 bases between. From germline, CDR1 is DFQATT and CDR2 SNEGSKA (reference sequence).

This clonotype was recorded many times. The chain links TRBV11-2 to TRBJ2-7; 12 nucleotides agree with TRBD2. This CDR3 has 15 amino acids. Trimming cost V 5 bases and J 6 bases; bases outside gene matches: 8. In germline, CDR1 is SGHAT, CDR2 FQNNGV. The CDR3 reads CASSVRLAGAPEQYF. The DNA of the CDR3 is TGTGCCAGCAGCGTACGACTAGCGGGAGCTCCCGAGCAGTACTTC.

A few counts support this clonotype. Here the CDR3 reads CASSTRDRVPNSPLHF. CDR3 in DNA: TGTGCCAGCAGTACCCGGGACAGGGTCCCTAATTCACCCCTCCACTTT. The chain links TRBV27 to TRBJ1-6, with 9 bases lining up with TRBD1. V gave up 5 bases and J gave up 6 bases; unmatched junction bases: 8. This CDR3 spans 16 amino acids. CDR1 is MNHEY and CDR2 is SMNVEV in the germline V gene (reference sequence).

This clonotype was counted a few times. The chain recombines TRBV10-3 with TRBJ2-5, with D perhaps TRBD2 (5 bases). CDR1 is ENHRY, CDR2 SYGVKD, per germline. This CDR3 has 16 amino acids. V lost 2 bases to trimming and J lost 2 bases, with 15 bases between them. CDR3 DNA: TGTGCCATCAGTGAGCCCACTGGACTGTTTCAAGAGACCCAGTACTTC. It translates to CAISEPTGLFQETQYF.

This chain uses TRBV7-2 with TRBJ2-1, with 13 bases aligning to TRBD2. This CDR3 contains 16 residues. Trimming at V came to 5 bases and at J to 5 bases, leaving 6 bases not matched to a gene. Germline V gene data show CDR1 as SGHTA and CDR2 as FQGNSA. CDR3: CASSKLAGGPHNEQFF. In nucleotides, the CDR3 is TGTGCCAGCAGCAAACTAGCGGGAGGGCCCCACAATGAGCAGTTCTTC.

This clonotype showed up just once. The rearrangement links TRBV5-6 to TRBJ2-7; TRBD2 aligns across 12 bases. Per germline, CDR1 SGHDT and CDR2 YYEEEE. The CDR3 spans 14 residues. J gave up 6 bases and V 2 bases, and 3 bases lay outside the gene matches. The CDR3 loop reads CASSFRGLAGEQYF. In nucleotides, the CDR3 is TGTGCCAGCAGCTTTAGGGGACTAGCGGGCGAGCAGTACTTC.

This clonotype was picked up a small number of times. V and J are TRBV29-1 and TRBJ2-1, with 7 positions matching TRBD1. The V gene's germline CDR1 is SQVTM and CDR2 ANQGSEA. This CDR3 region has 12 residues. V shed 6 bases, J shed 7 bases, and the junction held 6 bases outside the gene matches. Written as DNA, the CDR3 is TGCAGCGTATCGAGGGGGCGGAATGAGCAGTTCTTC. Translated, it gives CSVSRGRNEQFF.

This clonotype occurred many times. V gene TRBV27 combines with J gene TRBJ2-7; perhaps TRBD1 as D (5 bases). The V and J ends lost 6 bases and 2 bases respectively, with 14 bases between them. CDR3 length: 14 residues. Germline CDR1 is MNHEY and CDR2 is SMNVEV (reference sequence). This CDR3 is CASSRRRDAYEQYF. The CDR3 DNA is TGTGCCAGCAGCCGTCGCAGGGATGCCTACGAGCAGTACTTC.

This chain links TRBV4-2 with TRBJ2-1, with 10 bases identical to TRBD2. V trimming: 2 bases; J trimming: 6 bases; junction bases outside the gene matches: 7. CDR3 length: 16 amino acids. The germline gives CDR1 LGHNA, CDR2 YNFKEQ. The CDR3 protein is CASSQRRVAGGNEQFF. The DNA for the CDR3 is TGTGCCAGCAGCCAACGGAGGGTAGCGGGAGGCAATGAGCAGTTCTTC.

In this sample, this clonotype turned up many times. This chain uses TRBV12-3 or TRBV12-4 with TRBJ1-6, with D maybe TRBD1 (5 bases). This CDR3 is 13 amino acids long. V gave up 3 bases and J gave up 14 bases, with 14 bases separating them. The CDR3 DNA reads TGTGCCAGCAGTTTGCGGGACGAAGGAGCCCTCCACTTT. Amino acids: CASSLRDEGALHF.

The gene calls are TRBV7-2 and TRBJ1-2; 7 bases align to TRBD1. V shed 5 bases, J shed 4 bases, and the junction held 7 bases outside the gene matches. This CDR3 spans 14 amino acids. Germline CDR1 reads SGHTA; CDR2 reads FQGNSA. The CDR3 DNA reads TGTGCCAGCAGCGGACCGGGACAGCTCTATGGCTACACCTTC. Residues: CASSGPGQLYGYTF.

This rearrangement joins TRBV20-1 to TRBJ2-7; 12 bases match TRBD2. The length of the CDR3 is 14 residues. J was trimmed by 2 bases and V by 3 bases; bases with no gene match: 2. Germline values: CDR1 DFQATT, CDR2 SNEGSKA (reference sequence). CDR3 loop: CSASLAGGPYEQYF. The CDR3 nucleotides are TGCAGTGCTAGCCTAGCGGGAGGGCCCTACGAGCAGTACTTC.

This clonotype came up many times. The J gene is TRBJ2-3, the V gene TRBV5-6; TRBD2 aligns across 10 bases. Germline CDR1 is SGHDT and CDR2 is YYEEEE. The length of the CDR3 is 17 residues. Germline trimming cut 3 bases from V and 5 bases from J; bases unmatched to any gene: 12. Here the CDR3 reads CASSYPLAGDLLDTQYF. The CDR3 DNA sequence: TGTGCCAGCAGCTACCCCCTAGCGGGAGATCTCTTAGATACGCAGTATTTT.

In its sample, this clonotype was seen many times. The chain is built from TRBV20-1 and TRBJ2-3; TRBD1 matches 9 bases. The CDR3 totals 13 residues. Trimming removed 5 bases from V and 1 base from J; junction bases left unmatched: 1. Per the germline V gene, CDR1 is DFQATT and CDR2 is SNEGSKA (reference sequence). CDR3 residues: CSAWTGGTDTQYF. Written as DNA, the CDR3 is TGCAGTGCTTGGACAGGGGGCACAGATACGCAGTATTTT.

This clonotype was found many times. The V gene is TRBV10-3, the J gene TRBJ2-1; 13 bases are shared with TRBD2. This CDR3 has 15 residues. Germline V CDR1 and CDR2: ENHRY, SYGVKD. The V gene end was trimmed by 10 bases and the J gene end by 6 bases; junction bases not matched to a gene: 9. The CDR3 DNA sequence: TGTGCCAGCTCCCAAACTAGCGGGAGGGCCAATGAGCAGTTCTTC. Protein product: CASSQTSGRANEQFF.

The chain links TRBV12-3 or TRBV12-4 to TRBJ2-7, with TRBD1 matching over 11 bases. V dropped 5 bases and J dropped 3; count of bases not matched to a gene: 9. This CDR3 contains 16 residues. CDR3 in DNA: TGTGCCAGCAGTACGCGGACAGGGGGCAGCATCTACGAGCAGTACTTC. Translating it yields CASSTRTGGSIYEQYF.